The 26 T cell receptor beta chains reported below all come from one sample, sequenced in a study of CD8 T cells in Susac syndrome. The authors reverse transcribed roughly 0.5 to 1 ug RNA with random hexamers. TCRdb independently ran MiXCR on the immunoSEQ multiplex PCR reads; one entry per CDR3 protein. In the table there are 400,000 to 550,000 distinct CDR3 sequences, approximately 85% of which are singletons. The sample was CD8+ T cells from PBMCs. The receptors here all came from a human donor with multiple sclerosis.

The chain employs TRBV19 and TRBJ1-1, with TRBD1 matching over 10 bases. There are 14 residues in the CDR3. CDR1 and CDR2 from the germline V gene are LNHDA and SQIVND (reference sequence). After removal of 9 bases from V and 2 bases from J, the junction contained 6 bases not matched to a gene. DNA for the CDR3: TGTGCCAGCGATAGACAGGGGGCCAACACTGAAGCTTTCTTT. This gives the protein CASDRQGANTEAFF. Complete variable domain (other parts from reference TRBV19 and TRBJ1-1): DGGITQSPKYLFRKEGQNVTLSCEQNLNHDAMYWYRQDPGQGLRLIYYSQIVNDFQKGDIAEGYSVSREKKESFPLTVTSAQKNPTAFYLCASDRQGANTEAFFGQGTRLTVV.

V is TRBV18 and J is TRBJ2-3, with TRBD2 matching 9 bases. Trimming cost V 6 bases and J 4 bases; bases outside gene matches: 14. This CDR3 has 17 residues. Per germline, CDR1 KGHSH and CDR2 LQKENI. For the CDR3, the DNA is TGTGCCAGCTCCATCCGAGGGTTAGCGGGAGTCCCAGATACGCAGTATTTT. This encodes CASSIRGLAGVPDTQYF.

The chain links TRBV4-1 to TRBJ1-2, with 8 positions matching TRBD1. Germline CDR1 and CDR2: MGHRA and YSYEKL. V lost 3 bases and J lost 7; bases outside the gene matches: 10. This CDR3 contains 15 residues. The CDR3 is CASSQAPTGGAGYTF. The CDR3, as DNA: TGCGCCAGCAGCCAGGCCCCAACAGGGGGAGCTGGCTACACCTTC.

V gene TRBV2 combines with J gene TRBJ2-1; TRBD2 is a possible D gene (6 bases). This CDR3 has 18 residues. With 0 bases removed from V and 0 bases from J, the gap between germline ends came to 15 bases. Germline lookup yields CDR1 SNHLY and CDR2 FYNNEI. CDR3 sequence reads: CASSEAHLAESSYNEQFF. CDR3 nucleotides: TGTGCCAGCAGTGAAGCGCACTTAGCGGAAAGCTCCTACAATGAGCAGTTCTTC.

A single count supports this clonotype. This rearrangement joins TRBV5-5 to TRBJ2-1, with D perhaps TRBD1 (6 bases). With 1 base removed from V and 10 bases from J, the gap between germline ends came to 12 bases. The CDR3 extends over 13 amino acids. Looked up from germline, CDR1 is SGHKS and CDR2 is YYEKEE (reference sequence). The CDR3 reads CASSLRQGWEQFF. The DNA for the CDR3 is TGTGCCAGCAGCTTGCGGCAGGGGTGGGAGCAGTTCTTC. The variable domain in full, completed from reference TRBV5-5 and TRBJ2-1, reads DAGVTQSPTHLIKTRGQQVTLRCSPISGHKSVSWYQQVLGQGPQFIFQYYEKEERGRGNFPDRFSARQFPNYSSELNVNALLLGDSALYLCASSLRQGWEQFFGPGTRLTVL.

The rearrangement uses TRBV10-3 and TRBJ2-1, with 9 bases aligning to TRBD1. The germline gives CDR1 ENHRY, CDR2 SYGVKD. After removal of 2 bases from V and 15 bases from J, the junction contained 11 bases not matched to a gene. The CDR3 runs to 14 residues. In DNA, the CDR3 is TGTGCCATCAGTGAGCCTAATAGGGGGACAGGGCCGTTCTTC. This encodes CAISEPNRGTGPFF.

This clonotype occurred a few times. This chain connects TRBV27 to TRBJ2-1; 12 nucleotides match TRBD2. The CDR3 spans 15 residues. Germline CDR1 is MNHEY and CDR2 is SMNVEV (reference sequence). Trimming at V came to 5 bases and at J to 8 bases, leaving 7 bases not matched to a gene. The CDR3, as DNA: TGTGCCAGCAGTCTAGCGGGGGGGCCTTGGGATGAGCAGTTCTTC. Its protein is CASSLAGGPWDEQFF.

This clonotype was counted once. The chain uses TRBV4-1 and TRBJ2-6; possible D gene TRBD1, 5 bases. Germline values: CDR1 MGHRA, CDR2 YSYEKL. The CDR3 is 16 amino acids. Trimming removed 0 bases from V and 9 bases from J, with 15 bases in between. CDR3 protein: CASSQEYRTIYNVLTF. CDR3 in DNA: TGCGCCAGCAGCCAAGAGTACAGGACAATTTACAACGTCCTGACTTTC.

This clonotype was observed once. The rearrangement joins TRBV7-9 to TRBJ2-2, with 9 bases aligning to TRBD1. Trimming cost V 5 bases and J 5 bases; bases outside gene matches: 3. Germline V gene lookup returns CDR1 SEHNR and CDR2 FQNEAQ (reference sequence). The CDR3 extends over 14 amino acids. This CDR3 reads CASSGTGKTGELFF. The CDR3 nucleotides read TGTGCCAGCAGCGGGACAGGGAAAACCGGGGAGCTGTTTTTT.

This clonotype was seen only a few times. V gene TRBV11-2 combines with J gene TRBJ2-5; D unresolved. The CDR3 sequence is 11 residues long. In germline, CDR1 is SGHAT, CDR2 FQNNGV. V was trimmed by 2 bases and J by 6 bases, leaving 4 bases between them. The CDR3 sequence: CASSLLQTQYF. CDR3 coding DNA: TGTGCCAGCAGCTTACTCCAGACCCAGTACTTC.

The chain couples TRBV7-8 to TRBJ2-3, with D tentatively TRBD1 or TRBD2 (5 bases each). CDR3 length equals 13 residues. Looked up from germline, CDR1 is SGHVS and CDR2 is FQNEAQ. V lost 0 bases, J lost 5 bases, and 6 bases lay in between. CDR3 region: CASSLAGEDTQYF. The CDR3 DNA reads TGTGCCAGCAGCTTAGCGGGGGAAGATACGCAGTATTTT.

This chain joins TRBV5-1 and TRBJ1-1; possibly TRBD1 for D (5 bases). Per germline, CDR1 SGHRS and CDR2 YFSETQ. Trimming removed 7 bases from V and 3 bases from J, with 16 bases in between. This CDR3 comprises 14 residues. The CDR3: CASASSLGDTEAFF. As DNA, the CDR3 is TGCGCCAGCGCCTCCTCGTTGGGGGACACTGAAGCTTTCTTT.

V is TRBV30 and J is TRBJ1-1; D not resolved. Germline loops: CDR1 GTSNPN, CDR2 SVGIG (reference sequence). V gave up 4 bases and J gave up 5 bases, with 14 bases separating them. This CDR3 contains 13 residues. The CDR3 nucleotides are TGTGCCTGGACCCTGGGAGGAGGAACTGAAGCTTTCTTT. Residues: CAWTLGGGTEAFF.

V gene TRBV12-5 combines with J gene TRBJ2-1; D uncertain. There are 13 residues in the CDR3. Per the germline V gene, CDR1 is LGHNT and CDR2 is FRNRAP. Trimming stripped 8 bases from V and 0 bases from J, with 8 bases between. The chain's CDR3 is CASRLTSYNEQFF. CDR3 DNA sequence: TGTGCTAGTCGCTTGACCTCCTACAATGAGCAGTTCTTC.

The CDR3 nucleotides are TGCGCCAGCAGCTTGTATTACATGAACACTGAAGCTTTCTTT. Its protein product is CASSLYYMNTEAFF. The gene calls are TRBV5-1 and TRBJ1-1; D not resolved. Trimming shortened V by 1 base and J by 0 bases, and 7 bases separated the two germline ends. This CDR3 is built from 14 residues. Looked up from germline, CDR1 is SGHRS and CDR2 is YFSETQ.

This chain uses TRBV6-1 with TRBJ2-3; 8 bases are a match to TRBD2. Per the germline V gene, CDR1 is MNHNS and CDR2 is SASEGT. The junction had 12 bases not matched to a gene; V was cut back by 6 bases and J by 10 bases. CDR3 size: 14 residues. The CDR3 loop reads CASSRAGEWIAQYF. For the CDR3, the DNA is TGTGCCAGCAGCAGAGCGGGGGAATGGATAGCGCAGTATTTT.

V and J are TRBV10-3 and TRBJ2-5; perhaps D is TRBD1 or TRBD2 (5 bases each). CDR3 length: 15 amino acids. The V gene lost 2 bases and the J gene lost 1 base, with 11 bases spanning the gap. Germline assignment: CDR1 ENHRY and CDR2 SYGVKD. The CDR3 coding sequence is TGTGCCATCAGTGAGAAACGGGGCATCCAAGAGACCCAGTACTTC. Protein: CAISEKRGIQETQYF.

This clonotype was found a few times. The chain's CDR3 is CASSYGWGDNSPLHF. Here the CDR3 DNA reads TGTGCCAGCAGCTACGGCTGGGGAGATAATTCACCCCTCCACTTT. V is TRBV6-5 and J is TRBJ1-6, with D uncertain. The germline CDR1 and CDR2 sequences are MNHEY and SVGAGI. V shed 6 bases and J shed 5 bases, with 14 bases lying between them. This CDR3 contains 15 residues.

The chain has TRBV4-1 and TRBJ2-3, with 8 bases that match TRBD2. CDR1 and CDR2 (germline): MGHRA, YSYEKL. The CDR3 has 14 amino acids. The ends lost 0 bases at V and 14 bases at J; junction bases unmatched: 10. The CDR3, as DNA: TGCGCCAGCAGCCAAGACTGGCCGGGACTAGGATTGTATTTT. Its translation: CASSQDWPGLGLYF.

This clonotype was recorded only once. This sequence joins TRBV12-3 or TRBV12-4 and TRBJ1-1; D is ambiguous. CDR3 length: 13 amino acids. The ends were cut back, 5 bases at V and 1 base at J, with 8 bases in the middle. The CDR3 here is CASSPGWNTEAFF. The CDR3, as DNA: TGTGCCAGCAGTCCCGGATGGAACACTGAAGCTTTCTTT.

This clonotype was detected once. The chain couples TRBV3-1 to TRBJ2-1; tentative D call: TRBD2 (7 bases). The CDR3 length is 16 residues. Germline CDR1 is LGHDT and CDR2 is YNNKEL (reference sequence). Deletions cut 0 bases from V and 3 bases from J, with 12 bases between. For the CDR3, the DNA is TGTGCCAGCAGCCAAGAACGCGGGGGCGTCTACAATGAGCAGTTCTTC. This encodes CASSQERGGVYNEQFF.

The table lists this clonotype with a count of one. The V call is TRBV7-2, the J call TRBJ2-1; TRBD1 is a possible D gene (8 bases). Germline CDR1 is SGHTA and CDR2 is FQGNSA. The CDR3 sequence is 16 residues long. The ends were cut back, 6 bases at V and 4 bases at J, with 19 bases in the middle. In nucleotides, the CDR3 is TGTGCCAGCAGACAGGGGGGGGCACAACTATACAATGAGCAGTTCTTC. Its protein is CASRQGGAQLYNEQFF. Together with reference TRBV7-2 and TRBJ2-1, the CDR3 gives the full variable domain: GAGVSQSPSNKVTEKGKDVELRCDPISGHTALYWYRQSLGQGLEFLIYFQGNSAPDKSGLPSDRFSAERTGGSVSTLTIQRTQQEDSAVYLCASRQGGAQLYNEQFFGPGTRLTVL.

The chain carries TRBV19 and TRBJ2-2; weak D call: TRBD2 (6 bases). Germline V gene sequence: CDR1 LNHDA, CDR2 SQIVND (reference sequence). V shed 3 bases and J shed 11 bases, with 10 bases lying between them. The CDR3 totals 12 residues. CDR3 in DNA: TGTGCCAGTAGTATGATGGGGGGAGAGCTGTTTTTT. This sequence encodes CASSMMGGELFF.

V usage is TRBV5-1 and J usage is TRBJ1-1; 8 nucleotides match TRBD1. The germline gives CDR1 SGHRS, CDR2 YFSETQ. The CDR3 is 16 residues long. V lost 4 bases, J lost 4 bases, and 12 bases stayed unmatched. The CDR3 here is CASSTTLQGVVTEAFF. CDR3 nucleotide sequence: TGCGCCAGCAGCACGACCTTACAGGGGGTCGTCACTGAAGCTTTCTTT.

The J gene is TRBJ2-5, the V gene TRBV6-5; 11 bases are a match to TRBD2. CDR1 and CDR2 from the germline V gene are MNHEY and SVGAGI. This CDR3 comprises 16 residues. Trimming at V came to 1 base and at J to 5 bases, leaving 6 bases not matched to a gene. CDR3 loop: CASSYLAGGPYETQYF. The CDR3 DNA follows: TGTGCCAGCAGTTACTTAGCGGGGGGGCCGTACGAGACCCAGTACTTC.

The CDR3 coding sequence is TGTGCCAGCACCGGGGGGAACACTGAAGCTTTCTTT. Translation gives CASTGGNTEAFF. The gene calls are TRBV12-3 or TRBV12-4 and TRBJ1-1; weak D call: TRBD1 (5 bases). Trimming took off 7 bases at V and 1 base at J, with 7 bases between the two ends. CDR3 length: 12 residues.